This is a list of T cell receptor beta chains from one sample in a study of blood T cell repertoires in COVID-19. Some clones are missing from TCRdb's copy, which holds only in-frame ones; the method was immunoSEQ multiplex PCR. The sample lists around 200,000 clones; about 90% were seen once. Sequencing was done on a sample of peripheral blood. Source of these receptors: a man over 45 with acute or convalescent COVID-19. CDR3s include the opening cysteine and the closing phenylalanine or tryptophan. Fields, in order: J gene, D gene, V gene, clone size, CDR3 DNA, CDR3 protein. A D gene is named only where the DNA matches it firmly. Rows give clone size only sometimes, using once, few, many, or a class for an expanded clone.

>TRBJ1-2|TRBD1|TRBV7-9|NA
TGTGCCAGCAGCTTACCCGGACAGGGGGCGCGGGGCTACACCTTC
CASSLPGQGARGYTF
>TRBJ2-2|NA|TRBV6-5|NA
TGTGCCAGCAGGAAAACAGGAAACACCGGGGAGCTGTTTTTT
CASRKTGNTGELFF
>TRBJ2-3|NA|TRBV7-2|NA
TGTGCCAGCACGGGAAGGGATTCTAGCACAGATACGCAGTATTTT
CASTGRDSSTDTQYF
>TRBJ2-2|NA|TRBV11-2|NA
TGTGCCAGCAGCTTAGTACAGGGAAGGCGGGACACCGGGGAGCTGTTTTTT
CASSLVQGRRDTGELFF
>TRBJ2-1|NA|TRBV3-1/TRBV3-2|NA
TGTGCCAGCAGCCAAGTTCAGGACTCCTCCGAGCAGTTCTTC
CASSQVQDSSEQFF
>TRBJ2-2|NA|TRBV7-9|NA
TGTGCCAGCAGCTTGGCCAGTTCGAACACCGGGGAGCTGTTTTTT
CASSLASSNTGELFF
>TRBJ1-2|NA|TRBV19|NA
TGTGCCAGTACCTCCTGGGACAAAGGTGGCTACACCTTC
CASTSWDKGGYTF
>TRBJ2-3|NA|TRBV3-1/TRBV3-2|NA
TGTGCCAGCAGCCTCACATGGGCAGGGGAGGATACGCAGTATTTT
CASSLTWAGEDTQYF
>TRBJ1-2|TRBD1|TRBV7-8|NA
TGTGCCAGCAGCCCTCCGGGACAGATTATCTATGGCTACACCTTC
CASSPPGQIIYGYTF
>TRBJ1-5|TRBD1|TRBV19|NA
TGTGCCAGTAATCGACAGGGTTTTGAGCCCCAGCATTTT
CASNRQGFEPQHF
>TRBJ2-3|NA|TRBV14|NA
TGTGCCAGCACCGGTGGTCGTAGCACAGATACGCAGTATTTT
CASTGGRSTDTQYF
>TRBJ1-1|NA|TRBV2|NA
TGTGCCAGTACAAGCACTGAAGCTTTCTTT
CASTSTEAFF
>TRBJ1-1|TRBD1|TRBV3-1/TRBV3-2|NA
TGTGCCAGCAGCCGACAGGGGGAGTCTTTCTTT
CASSRQGESFF
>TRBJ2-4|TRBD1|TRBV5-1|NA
TGCGCCAGCAGCTTCGGACAGGGGCTAGCCAAAAACATTCAGTACTTC
CASSFGQGLAKNIQYF
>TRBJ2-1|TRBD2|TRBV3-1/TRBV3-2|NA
TGTGCCAGCAGCCAAGATTGGGCTAGCGGGGACTACAATGAGCAGTTCTTC
CASSQDWASGDYNEQFF
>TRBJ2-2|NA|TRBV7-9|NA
TGTGCCAAAGTCGGTTTGAACCTCACCGGGGAGCTGTTTTTT
CAKVGLNLTGELFF
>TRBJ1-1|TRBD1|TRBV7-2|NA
TGTGCCAGCAGCTTAATGGGACAGAGTTACACTGAAGCTTTCTTT
CASSLMGQSYTEAFF
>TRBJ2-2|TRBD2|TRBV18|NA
TGTGCCAGCTCACCCCCGGGACTAGCAGCCACCGGGGAGCTGTTTTTT
CASSPPGLAATGELFF
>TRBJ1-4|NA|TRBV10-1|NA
TGCGCCAGCAGTGAGAGGGCCGGGGATGAAAAACTGTTTTTT
CASSERAGDEKLFF
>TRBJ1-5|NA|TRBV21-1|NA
TGTGCCAGCAGCAAAGGGGAGGCCCAATATCAGCCCCAGCATTTT
CASSKGEAQYQPQHF
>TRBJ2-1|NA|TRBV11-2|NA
TGTGCCAGCAGCTTGGGGGCCAAGAGTGAGCAGTTCTTC
CASSLGAKSEQFF
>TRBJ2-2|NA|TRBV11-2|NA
TGTGCCAGCAGCTTAAGGCCAGGGATCTTTCAAACGAACACCGGGGAGCTGTTTTTT
CASSLRPGIFQTNTGELFF
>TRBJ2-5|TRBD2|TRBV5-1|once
TGCGCCAGCAGCCCGGGGGGGACCGAAGAGACCCAGTACTTC
CASSPGGTEETQYF
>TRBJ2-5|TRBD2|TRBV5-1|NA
TGCGCCAGCAGCTTGCAACCTAGCGGAGAAGAGACCCAGTACTTC
CASSLQPSGEETQYF
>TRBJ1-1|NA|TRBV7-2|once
TGTGCCAGCAGCCGGGGAGGAGGGCGAGAGAACACTGAAGCTTTCTTT
CASSRGGGRENTEAFF
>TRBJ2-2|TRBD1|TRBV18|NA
TGTGCCAGCTCCAATCAACCGGGACAGTCTACCGGGGAGCTGTTTTTT
CASSNQPGQSTGELFF
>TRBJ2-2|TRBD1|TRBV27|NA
TGTGCCAGCAGTTCAGGACAGGGACTGAACACCGGGGAGCTGTTTTTT
CASSSGQGLNTGELFF
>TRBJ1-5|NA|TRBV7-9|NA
TGTGCCAGCAGCGATGGGGGGGCAGGGAGGACCCAGCATTTT
CASSDGGAGRTQHF
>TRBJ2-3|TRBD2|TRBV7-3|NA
TGTGCCAGCAGCTTAGGGACTAGCGGGGGGCCCACAGATACGCAGTATTTT
CASSLGTSGGPTDTQYF
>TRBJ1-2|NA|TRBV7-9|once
TGTGCCAGCAGCCAATCCGACAGGTCGGGCGGCTACACCTTC
CASSQSDRSGGYTF
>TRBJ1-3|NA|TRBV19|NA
TGTGCCAGTAGTTGGGCCCAAAGTGCTGGAAACACCATATATTTT
CASSWAQSAGNTIYF
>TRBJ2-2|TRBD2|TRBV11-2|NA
TGTGCCAGCAGCCGGACTAGCGGAGCGAACACCGGGGAGCTGTTTTTT
CASSRTSGANTGELFF
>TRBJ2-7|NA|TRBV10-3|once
TGTGCCATCATAGGAGGCAGCTCCTACGAGCAGTACTTC
CAIIGGSSYEQYF
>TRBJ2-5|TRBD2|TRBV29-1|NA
TGCAGCGTTGACGACGGGAGCGGGAGGGTTCATAAAGAGACCCAGTACTTC
CSVDDGSGRVHKETQYF
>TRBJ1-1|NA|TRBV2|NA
TGTGCCAGCAGTGAATACAGGGCGGGCACTGAAGCTTTCTTT
CASSEYRAGTEAFF
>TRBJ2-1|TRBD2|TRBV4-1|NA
TGCGCCAGCAGCCAAGTAAGACTAGCGGGGGGGCATCGCGAGCAGTTCTTC
CASSQVRLAGGHREQFF
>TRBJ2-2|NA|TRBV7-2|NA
TGTGCCAGCAGCCTTCGGGACTCCGTATTGGGCACCGGGGAGCTGTTTTTT
CASSLRDSVLGTGELFF
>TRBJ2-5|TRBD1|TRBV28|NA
TGTGCCAGCAGTTTAACGCCAGGGGGATCGAAGACCCAGTACTTC
CASSLTPGGSKTQYF
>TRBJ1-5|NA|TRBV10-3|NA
TGTGCCATCAGTGACAGGGTTGACCAGCCCCAGCATTTT
CAISDRVDQPQHF
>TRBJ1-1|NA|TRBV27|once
TGTGCCAGCTGGGTTGGAGGAACGAACACTGAAGCTTTCTTT
CASWVGGTNTEAFF
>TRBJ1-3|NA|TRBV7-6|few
TGTGCCAGCAGCTTAGAGGGAAGGGGCACTGGAAACACCATATATTTT
CASSLEGRGTGNTIYF
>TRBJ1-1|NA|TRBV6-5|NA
TGTGCCAGCACTAAGGGGGGGGGAACTGAAGCTTTCTTT
CASTKGGGTEAFF
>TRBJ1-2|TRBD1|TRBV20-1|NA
TGCAGTGCTAGTAATCTCAGGGGGGATGGCTACACCTTC
CSASNLRGDGYTF
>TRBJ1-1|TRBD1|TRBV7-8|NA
TGTGCCAGCAGCCCCGACAGGGGGCGAGGAAACACTGAAGCTTTCTTT
CASSPDRGRGNTEAFF
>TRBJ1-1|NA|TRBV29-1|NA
TGCAGCGTTGAAGATCGCCAGTACATCATGAACACTGAAGCTTTCTTT
CSVEDRQYIMNTEAFF
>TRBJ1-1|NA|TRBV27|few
TGTGCCAGCAGTTTTGGACAGACCACTGAAGCTTTCTTT
CASSFGQTTEAFF
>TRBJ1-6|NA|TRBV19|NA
TGTGCCAGTAATAACGGGGATTCACCCCTCCACTTT
CASNNGDSPLHF
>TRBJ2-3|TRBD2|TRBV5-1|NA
TGCGCCAGCAGCCCGGGACTAGCGGGCGCAGATACGCAGTATTTT
CASSPGLAGADTQYF
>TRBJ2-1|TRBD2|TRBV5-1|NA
TGCGCCAGTACCGGGACTAGCGGGAGTAATGAGCAGTTCTTC
CASTGTSGSNEQFF